The rows below give T cell receptor beta chains drawn from one sample of a study of shared clonotypes between healthy human individuals. The protocol was immunoSEQ multiplex PCR, while the TCRdb copy is restricted to in-frame clones and leaves out a portion. The sample consists of 2 million to 2.5 million clones, approximately 94% of them appearing once. The sample was naive CD4+ T cells sorted from blood. Receptor source: a man younger than 35 in good health. CDR3s include the opening cysteine and the closing phenylalanine or tryptophan. The D gene is left open where the match is weak.

j_call: TRBJ2-1; v_call: TRBV4-1; d_call: .; cdr3_aa: CASSQDGSRSYNEQFF; cdr3_nt: TGCGCCAGCAGCCAAGATGGGAGTAGGTCCTACAATGAGCAGTTCTTC
j_call: TRBJ1-4; v_call: TRBV6-1; d_call: .; cdr3_aa: CASSERWAGTDGKLFF; cdr3_nt: TGTGCCAGCAGTGAACGTTGGGCTGGAACCGACGGAAAACTGTTTTTT
j_call: TRBJ1-6; v_call: TRBV6-5; d_call: TRBD1; cdr3_aa: CASRRQGADNSPLHF; cdr3_nt: TGTGCCAGCAGGCGACAGGGGGCTGATAATTCACCCCTCCACTTT
j_call: TRBJ2-1; v_call: TRBV4-3; d_call: .; cdr3_aa: CASSQVVTGNEQFF; cdr3_nt: TGCGCCAGCAGCCAAGTAGTAACAGGCAATGAGCAGTTCTTC
j_call: TRBJ1-6; v_call: TRBV25-1; d_call: .; cdr3_aa: CASSGSLGKGPPLHF; cdr3_nt: TGTGCCAGCAGTGGTTCCCTAGGAAAGGGGCCACCCCTCCACTTT
j_call: TRBJ1-2; v_call: TRBV30; d_call: .; cdr3_aa: CAWSVRGGLGYGYTF; cdr3_nt: TGTGCCTGGAGTGTACGCGGGGGGCTCGGCTATGGCTACACCTTC
j_call: TRBJ2-2; v_call: TRBV4-1; d_call: TRBD1; cdr3_aa: CASSQLGQGAAGELFF; cdr3_nt: TGCGCCAGCAGCCAACTGGGACAGGGGGCGGCGGGGGAGCTGTTTTTT
j_call: TRBJ1-5; v_call: TRBV4-1; d_call: .; cdr3_aa: CASSQDGGGVFNQPQHF; cdr3_nt: TGCGCCAGCAGCCAAGATGGAGGGGGAGTCTTCAATCAGCCCCAGCATTTT
j_call: TRBJ2-7; v_call: TRBV2; d_call: .; cdr3_aa: CASSDLGGSVPYEQYF; cdr3_nt: TGTGCCAGCAGTGATTTAGGGGGGAGTGTCCCTTACGAGCAGTACTTC
j_call: TRBJ1-2; v_call: TRBV5-6; d_call: .; cdr3_aa: CASSFSRVEGYTF; cdr3_nt: TGTGCCAGCAGCTTCAGCAGGGTGGAAGGCTACACCTTC